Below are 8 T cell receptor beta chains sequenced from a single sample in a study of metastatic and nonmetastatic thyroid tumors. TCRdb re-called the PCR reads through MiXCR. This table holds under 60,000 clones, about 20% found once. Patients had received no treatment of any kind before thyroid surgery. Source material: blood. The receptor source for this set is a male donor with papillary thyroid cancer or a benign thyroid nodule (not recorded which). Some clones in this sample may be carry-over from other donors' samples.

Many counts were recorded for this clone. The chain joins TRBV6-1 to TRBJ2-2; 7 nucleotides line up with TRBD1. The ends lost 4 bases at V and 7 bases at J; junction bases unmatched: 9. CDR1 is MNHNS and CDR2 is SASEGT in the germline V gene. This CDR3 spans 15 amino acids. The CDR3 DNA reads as TGTGCCAGCAGTGTGGTAGGGGGCAAAAGCGGGGAGCTGTTTTTT. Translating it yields CASSVVGGKSGELFF.

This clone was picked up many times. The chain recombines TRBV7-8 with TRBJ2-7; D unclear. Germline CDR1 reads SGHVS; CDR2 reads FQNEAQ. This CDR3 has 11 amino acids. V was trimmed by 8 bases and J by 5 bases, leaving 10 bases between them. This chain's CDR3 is CASQSANEQYF. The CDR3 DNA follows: TGTGCCAGCCAGTCGGCCAACGAGCAGTACTTC.

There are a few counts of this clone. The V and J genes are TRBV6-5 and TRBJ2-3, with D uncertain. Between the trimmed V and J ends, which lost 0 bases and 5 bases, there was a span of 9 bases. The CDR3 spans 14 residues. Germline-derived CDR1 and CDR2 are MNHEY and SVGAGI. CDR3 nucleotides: TGTGCCAGCAGTTACTCAACGTTAATAGATACGCAGTATTTT. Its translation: CASSYSTLIDTQYF.

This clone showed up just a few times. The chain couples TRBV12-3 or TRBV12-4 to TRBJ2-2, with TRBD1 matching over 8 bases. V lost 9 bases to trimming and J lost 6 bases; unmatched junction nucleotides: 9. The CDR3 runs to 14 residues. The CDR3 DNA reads TGTGCCAGTTACAGGGGGTTATCGGCCGGGGAGCTGTTTTTT. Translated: CASYRGLSAGELFF.

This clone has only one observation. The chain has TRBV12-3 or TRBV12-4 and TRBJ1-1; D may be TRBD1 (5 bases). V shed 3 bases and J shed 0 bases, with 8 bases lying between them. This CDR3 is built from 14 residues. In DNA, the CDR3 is TGTGCCAGCAGTTTTCCAGGGATGAACACTGAAGCTTTCTTT. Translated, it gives CASSFPGMNTEAFF.

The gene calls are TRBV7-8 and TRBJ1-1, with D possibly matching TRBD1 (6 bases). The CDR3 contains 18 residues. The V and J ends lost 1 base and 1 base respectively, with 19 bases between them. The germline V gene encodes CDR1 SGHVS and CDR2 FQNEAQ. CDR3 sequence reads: CASSLVRSGGMSNTEAFF. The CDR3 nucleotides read TGTGCCAGCAGCTTAGTTCGGTCTGGGGGCATGTCGAACACTGAAGCTTTCTTT.

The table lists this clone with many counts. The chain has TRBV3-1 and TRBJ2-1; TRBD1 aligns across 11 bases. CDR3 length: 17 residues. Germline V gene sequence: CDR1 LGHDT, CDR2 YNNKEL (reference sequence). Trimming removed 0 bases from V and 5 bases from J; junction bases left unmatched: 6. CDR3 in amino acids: CASSQDWGTGGDNEQFF. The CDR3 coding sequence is TGTGCCAGCAGCCAAGATTGGGGGACAGGGGGAGACAATGAGCAGTTCTTC.

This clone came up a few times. CDR3 in amino acids: CASSLDSLLGVIEQYF. DNA of the CDR3: TGTGCCAGCAGTCTGGACTCTCTGTTGGGTGTGATCGAGCAGTACTTC. The chain is built from TRBV12-3 or TRBV12-4 and TRBJ2-7; D possibly corresponds to TRBD2 (5 bases). The CDR3 extends over 16 amino acids. Trimming stripped 5 bases from V and 6 bases from J, with 23 bases between.